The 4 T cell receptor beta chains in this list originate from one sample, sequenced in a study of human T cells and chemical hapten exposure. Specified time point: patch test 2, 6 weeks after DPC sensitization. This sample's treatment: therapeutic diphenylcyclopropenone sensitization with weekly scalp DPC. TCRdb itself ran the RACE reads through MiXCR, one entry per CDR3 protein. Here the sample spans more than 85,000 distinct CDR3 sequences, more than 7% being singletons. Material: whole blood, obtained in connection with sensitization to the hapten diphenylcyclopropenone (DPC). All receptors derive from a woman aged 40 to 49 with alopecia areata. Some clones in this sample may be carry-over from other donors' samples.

The CDR3 reads CASSGKLGQRIDYTF. The CDR3 DNA is TGCGCCAGCAGCGGAAAGCTGGGACAAAGAATTGACTACACCTTC. The chain couples TRBV5-1 to TRBJ1-2, with D tentatively TRBD1 (6 bases). The CDR3 totals 15 residues. Germline CDR1 is SGHRS and CDR2 is YFSETQ. Between the trimmed V and J ends, which lost 4 bases and 10 bases, there was a span of 23 bases.

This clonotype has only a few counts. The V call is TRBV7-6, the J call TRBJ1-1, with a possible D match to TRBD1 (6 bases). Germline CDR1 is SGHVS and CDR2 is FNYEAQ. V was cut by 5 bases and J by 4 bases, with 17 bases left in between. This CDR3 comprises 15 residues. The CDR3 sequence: CASSERGAGATEAFF. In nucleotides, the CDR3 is TGTGCCAGCAGCGAGAGGGGAGCAGGGGCCACTGAAGCTTTCTTT.

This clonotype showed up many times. The CDR3 is CASSPNRAFGSEAFF. As DNA, the CDR3 is TGTGCCAGCTCCCCGAATCGGGCCTTTGGGTCTGAAGCTTTCTTT. This chain uses TRBV18 with TRBJ1-1; D unclear. V was shortened by 6 bases and J by 6 bases, with 20 bases between the two germline ends. Germline CDR1 is KGHSH and CDR2 is LQKENI. This CDR3 contains 15 residues.

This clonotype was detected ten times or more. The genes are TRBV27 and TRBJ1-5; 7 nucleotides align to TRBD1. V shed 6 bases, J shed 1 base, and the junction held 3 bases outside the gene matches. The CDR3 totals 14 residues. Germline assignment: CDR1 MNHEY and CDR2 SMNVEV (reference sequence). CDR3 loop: CASSHRGSNQPQHF. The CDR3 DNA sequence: TGTGCCAGCAGCCACAGGGGAAGCAATCAGCCCCAGCATTTT.